These T cell receptor beta chains were read from a single sample in a study of cytomegalovirus exposure and HLA in healthy donors. Only in-frame clones appear in the TCRdb table, and some are missing; sequencing was by immunoSEQ multiplex PCR. This sample has fewer than 250,000 clones, with approximately 86% found just once. Sequencing was performed on PBMCs. These receptors all come from a woman between 18 and 29 years old in good health and CMV-seronegative. Each CDR3 is given with its conserved first and last residue. D genes are given only for firm matches. Rows give clone size only sometimes, using once, few, many, or a class for an expanded clone.

clone size | D gene | J gene | V gene | CDR3 protein | CDR3 DNA
- | TRBD1 | TRBJ1-2 | TRBV7-9 | CASSRTGGDGYTF | TGTGCCAGCAGCCGCACAGGGGGCGATGGCTACACCTTC
- | TRBD1 | TRBJ1-1 | TRBV7-9 | CASSKTGYDTEAFF | TGTGCCAGCAGCAAGACAGGGTATGACACTGAAGCTTTCTTT
- | - | TRBJ1-2 | TRBV30 | CAWSGSYGYTF | TGTGCCTGGAGTGGGAGCTATGGCTACACCTTC
- | TRBD1 | TRBJ1-4 | TRBV5-1 | CASRTGRGEKLFF | TGCGCCAGCAGGACAGGGAGAGGTGAAAAACTGTTTTTT
- | - | TRBJ2-7 | TRBV2 | CASDRERDEQYF | TGTGCCAGCGACAGGGAGCGGGACGAGCAGTACTTC
- | - | TRBJ2-3 | TRBV7-2 | CASSLAGVSTDTQYF | TGTGCCAGCAGCTTAGCCGGGGTGAGCACAGATACGCAGTATTTT
- | TRBD1 | TRBJ2-7 | TRBV5-1 | CASSYGTEDSQYF | TGCGCCAGCAGTTACGGGACAGAAGATTCGCAGTACTTC
- | - | TRBJ1-5 | TRBV28 | CASSLRALSVRGGQPQHF | TGTGCCAGCAGTTTACGCGCCCTATCGGTGAGGGGGGGTCAGCCCCAGCATTTT
- | - | TRBJ1-1 | TRBV19 | CASTYPGPSGNTEAFF | TGTGCCAGTACCTATCCCGGACCGAGCGGGAACACTGAAGCTTTCTTT
- | TRBD2 | TRBJ2-3 | TRBV29-1 | CSVERVAGQTDTQYF | TGCAGCGTTGAGAGGGTAGCGGGGCAGACAGATACGCAGTATTTT
- | TRBD1 | TRBJ2-7 | TRBV11-2 | CASSLDRGQGSYEQYF | TGTGCCAGCAGCTTAGACAGAGGACAGGGCTCCTACGAGCAGTACTTC
- | TRBD2 | TRBJ2-5 | TRBV9 | CASSVDGVEAGGGETQYF | TGTGCCAGCAGCGTAGATGGGGTGGAGGCGGGAGGCGGAGAGACCCAGTACTTC
- | - | TRBJ2-3 | TRBV5-6 | CASSLGPGVTDTQYF | TGTGCCAGCAGCTTGGGTCCGGGGGTGACAGATACGCAGTATTTT
- | TRBD1 | TRBJ2-7 | TRBV27 | CASSLWTGSNEQYF | TGTGCCAGCAGTCTATGGACAGGGAGCAACGAGCAGTACTTC
- | - | TRBJ1-4 | TRBV30 | CAWSPSSGQYNEKLFF | TGTGCCTGGAGTCCCTCATCCGGACAATATAATGAAAAACTGTTTTTT
- | TRBD1 | TRBJ2-1 | TRBV5-1 | CASSLGTAYNEQFF | TGCGCCAGCAGCCTGGGGACAGCGTACAATGAGCAGTTCTTC
- | - | TRBJ2-2 | TRBV7-2 | CASSFSGQNTGELFF | TGTGCCAGCAGCTTTAGCGGCCAGAACACCGGGGAGCTGTTTTTT
- | TRBD2 | TRBJ2-1 | TRBV5-4 | CASSNGGGAYNEQFF | TGTGCCAGCAGCAACGGGGGGGGCGCTTACAATGAGCAGTTCTTC
- | - | TRBJ1-5 | TRBV5-1 | CASSLDEGSNQPQHF | TGCGCCAGCAGCTTGGATGAGGGATCCAATCAGCCCCAGCATTTT
- | TRBD1 | TRBJ2-3 | TRBV6-1 | CASSVIVTGGKDTQYF | TGTGCCAGCAGTGTTATTGTGACAGGGGGAAAAGATACGCAGTATTTT
- | - | TRBJ2-2 | TRBV5-6 | CASSLEIGAGELFF | TGTGCCAGCAGCTTGGAAATAGGGGCCGGGGAGCTGTTTTTT
once | - | TRBJ2-5 | TRBV18 | CASSPPSGNFGETQYF | TGTGCCAGCTCACCACCCTCCGGGAATTTTGGAGAGACCCAGTACTTC
- | TRBD1 | TRBJ1-5 | TRBV19 | CASSIGTESYSNQPQHF | TGTGCCAGTAGTATCGGGACAGAAAGTTATAGCAATCAGCCCCAGCATTTT
- | TRBD1 | TRBJ2-5 | TRBV5-1 | CASSSVDRGETQYF | TGCGCCAGCAGCTCAGTAGACAGGGGTGAGACCCAGTACTTC
once | - | TRBJ2-6 | TRBV2 | CASSLRGSSGANVLTF | TGTGCCAGCAGCCTCCGGGGGAGCTCTGGGGCCAACGTCCTGACTTTC
- | - | TRBJ2-1 | TRBV6-5 | CASSTGTVEQFF | TGTGCCAGCAGTACAGGGACGGTTGAGCAGTTCTTC
- | TRBD1 | TRBJ2-7 | TRBV7-8 | CASSLSVGTGRRHEQYF | TGTGCCAGCAGCTTAAGCGTCGGGACAGGGAGAAGGCACGAGCAGTACTTC
- | - | TRBJ1-3 | TRBV4-3 | CASSQDRGSSGNTIYF | TGCGCCAGCAGCCAAGATCGCGGGAGCTCTGGAAACACCATATATTTT
once | TRBD1 | TRBJ2-7 | TRBV30 | CAWRTGTGSYEQYF | TGTGCCTGGAGAACCGGGACAGGGTCGTACGAGCAGTACTTC